This TCR beta chain originates from a study of T cells in Graves' hyperthyroidism and ophthalmopathy. Study at large: Peripheral blood specimens were obtained at initial diagnosis, prior to any treatment. The study's findings and limits: In validation, the model predicted ophthalmopathy. These predictions came a median approximately 6.5 months before onset.

On this clonotype: Its matching antigen is unknown.

Hyperthyroidism had been newly diagnosed in patients aged 18 to 65, and its duration was under 2 months. Used for diagnoses were clinical symptoms, serum thyroxine and TRAb, thyroid ultrasound and orbital computed tomography. Germline lookup yields CDR1 SNHLY and CDR2 FYNNEI. Germline trimming cut 7 bases from V and 7 bases from J; bases unmatched to any gene: 3. CDR3 length: 12 residues. Regions amplified from RNA transcripts were the TCR beta CDR3 regions. HTBI primers were used for first-round RT-PCR of the TCR CDR3. TCRdb ran MiXCR on the multiplex PCR reads and lists one entry per CDR3 protein. The sample contains about 320,000 distinct CDR3 sequences, roughly 17% of which appear only once.

Input material: blood. V gene TRBV2 combines with J gene TRBJ1-4; 7 nucleotides match TRBD1. This receptor was identified in a young man with Graves' hyperthyroidism. CDR3 nucleotide sequence: TGTGCCAGCAACCGACAGGGTGAAAAACTGTTTTTT. Amino acid sequence: CASNRQGEKLFF.